Presented here are 13 T cell receptor beta chains from one specimen sequenced in a study of T cell responses to AZD1222 COVID-19 vaccine. The protocol was immunoSEQ multiplex PCR, while the TCRdb copy is restricted to in-frame clones and leaves out a portion. The table lists approximately 200,000 clones, roughly 88% of them singletons. The sequencing here drew on peripheral blood, taken on day 0 of AZD1222 vaccination. These receptors were obtained from an adult in good health.

In DNA, the CDR3 is TGTGCCAGCAGCTTAGATAGGGGAAGTGAAGCTTTCTTT. It codes for CASSLDRGSEAFF. The chain carries TRBV7-7 and TRBJ1-1; D is possibly TRBD1 (5 bases). The CDR3 covers 13 residues. Trimming removed 1 base from V and 7 bases from J, with 10 bases in between. Germline CDR1 SSHAT, CDR2 FNYEAQ (reference sequence).

This chain connects TRBV7-2 to TRBJ2-3, with a weak D call TRBD1 (6 bases). This CDR3 is 16 amino acids long. The V and J ends lost 1 base and 2 bases respectively, with 13 bases between them. Germline V lookup: CDR1 SGHTA, CDR2 FQGNSA. CDR3 DNA sequence: TGTGCCAGCAGCTTAGAAGGGACAACTCTCACAGATACGCAGTATTTT. This translates into CASSLEGTTLTDTQYF. Together with reference TRBV7-2 and TRBJ2-3, the CDR3 gives the full variable domain: GAGVSQSPSNKVTEKGKDVELRCDPISGHTALYWYRQSLGQGLEFLIYFQGNSAPDKSGLPSDRFSAERTGGSVSTLTIQRTQQEDSAVYLCASSLEGTTLTDTQYFGPGTRLTVL.

The rearrangement joins TRBV2 to TRBJ1-1, with TRBD1 matching over 9 bases. This CDR3 has 14 residues. Germline trimming cut 6 bases from V and 6 bases from J; bases unmatched to any gene: 8. Germline assignment: CDR1 SNHLY and CDR2 FYNNEI. CDR3 DNA sequence: TGTGCCAGCAGAAGACAGGGGGTGATCCCTGAAGCTTTCTTT. It encodes CASRRQGVIPEAFF.

V is TRBV19 and J is TRBJ2-7; 7 nucleotides agree with TRBD1. Germline V CDR1 and CDR2: LNHDA, SQIVND (reference sequence). V shed 11 bases and J 5 bases; nucleotides not matched to a gene: 6. The CDR3 covers 11 residues. The CDR3 DNA reads TGTGCCGGCGACAGGGTGGACGAGCAGTACTTC. Translating it yields CAGDRVDEQYF. The complete variable domain, with remaining parts taken from reference TRBV19 and TRBJ2-7, reads DGGITQSPKYLFRKEGQNVTLSCEQNLNHDAMYWYRQDPGQGLRLIYYSQIVNDFQKGDIAEGYSVSREKKESFPLTVTSAQKNPTAFYLCAGDRVDEQYFGPGTRLTVT.

There are a few counts of this clone. The chain links TRBV28 to TRBJ1-2; 7 nucleotides match TRBD1. Germline loops: CDR1 MDHEN, CDR2 SYDVKM. J lost 4 bases, V lost 4 bases, and 6 bases had no gene match. This CDR3 is 14 amino acids long. CDR3 sequence (DNA): TGTGCCAGCAGTTCCCGACAGGGAGGCTATGGCTACACCTTC. Amino acid sequence: CASSSRQGGYGYTF.

V and J are TRBV5-6 and TRBJ1-2, with D perhaps matching TRBD1 (6 bases). V dropped 1 base and J dropped 4 bases, with 8 bases sitting between them. The CDR3 sequence is 13 residues long. Germline CDR1 and CDR2: SGHDT and YYEEEE. In nucleotides, the CDR3 is TGTGCCAGCAGCTTGCCGGACAGCTATGGCTACACCTTC. Its protein is CASSLPDSYGYTF.

This clone appeared once. V is TRBV7-9 and J is TRBJ1-6; D may be TRBD1 (5 bases). Deletions cut 5 bases from V and 0 bases from J, with 14 bases between. The germline V gene has CDR1 SEHNR and CDR2 FQNEAQ (reference sequence). This CDR3 contains 17 residues. The CDR3 sequence: CASSPPTVSSYNSPLHF. The CDR3 coding sequence is TGTGCCAGCAGCCCACCGACAGTCAGCTCCTATAATTCACCCCTCCACTTT.

The chain couples TRBV4-1 to TRBJ2-5; D uncertain. CDR3 size: 17 residues. V dropped 0 bases and J dropped 2 bases, with 16 bases sitting between them. From germline, CDR1 is MGHRA and CDR2 YSYEKL. The CDR3, as DNA: TGCGCCAGCAGCCAAGAATGGGCCGCAACCCGTCAAGAGACCCAGTACTTC. Its translation: CASSQEWAATRQETQYF.

Here the CDR3 reads CASSQYLGPPQPEAFF. CDR3 nucleotides: TGCGCCAGCAGCCAATATCTGGGGCCACCACAACCTGAAGCTTTCTTT. This chain joins TRBV4-1 and TRBJ1-1, with a tentative D call TRBD1 (5 bases). Trimming took 2 bases from V and 6 from J, leaving 19 bases between them. The CDR3 has 16 amino acids. Germline V CDR1 and CDR2: MGHRA, YSYEKL.

This rearrangement joins TRBV15 to TRBJ1-1, with D maybe TRBD1 (5 bases). V lost 2 bases and J 8 bases, leaving 12 bases between the germline ends. There are 13 residues in the CDR3. Germline V CDR1 and CDR2: LNHNV, YYDKDF (reference sequence). The CDR3 reads CATSRPSGREAFF. In DNA, the CDR3 is TGTGCCACCAGCAGACCCTCAGGGCGAGAAGCTTTCTTT.

The gene calls are TRBV27 and TRBJ1-2; 9 positions agree with TRBD1. J was trimmed by 6 bases and V by 5 bases; bases with no gene match: 10. Germline assignment: CDR1 MNHEY and CDR2 SMNVEV (reference sequence). This CDR3 comprises 15 residues. The CDR3 bases are TGTGCCAGCAGTGAAGCTCCCCGGGACAGGGATGGCTACACCTTC. Translating it yields CASSEAPRDRDGYTF.

The CDR3 coding sequence is TGCGCCAGCAGCTCGGGGTTGCAGGGATCCGGCCTATCCTACGAGCAGTACTTC. It codes for CASSSGLQGSGLSYEQYF. The rearrangement joins TRBV5-1 to TRBJ2-7, with D perhaps TRBD1 or TRBD2 (5 bases each). Germline V CDR1 and CDR2: SGHRS, YFSETQ. V lost 3 bases to trimming and J lost 1 base, with 23 bases between them. CDR3 length: 18 amino acids.

V gene TRBV29-1 combines with J gene TRBJ2-7; unclear D gene. CDR1 and CDR2 (germline): SQVTM, ANQGSEA. CDR3 length: 13 residues. V lost 1 base to trimming and J lost 2 bases, with 9 bases between them. The CDR3 here is CSVEGEGTYEQYF. DNA for the CDR3: TGCAGCGTTGAAGGGGAAGGGACCTACGAGCAGTACTTC.